This T cell receptor (beta chain) was documented in a study of T-cell reconstitution after alpha-beta-depleted transplantation in children. Overall study results and limits: Reportedly, only several hundred clones from non-depleted graft cells drove alpha-beta T-cell counts at about two months.

Per the germline V gene, CDR1 is DFQATT and CDR2 is SNEGSKA (reference sequence). This CDR3 has 14 residues. V lost 1 base to trimming and J lost 0 bases, with 7 bases between them. For this clonotype: Its antigen is not identified.

The authors prepared the TCRbeta library with unique molecular identifiers. TCRdb independently ran MiXCR on the PCR reads; one entry per CDR3 protein. Among 500,000 to 600,000 distinct CDR3 sequences listed, roughly 27% were seen once. The sample in question was PBMCs, obtained before TCRalphabeta/CD19-depleted stem cell transplant. The chain joins TRBV20-1 to TRBJ2-1; possible D gene TRBD2, 6 bases. The source of this sequence is a boy less than two years old with Wiskott-Aldrich syndrome, due to receive a stem cell transplant. This chain's CDR3 is CSARASDSYNEQFF. CDR3 bases: TGCAGTGCTAGAGCTAGCGACTCCTACAATGAGCAGTTCTTC.